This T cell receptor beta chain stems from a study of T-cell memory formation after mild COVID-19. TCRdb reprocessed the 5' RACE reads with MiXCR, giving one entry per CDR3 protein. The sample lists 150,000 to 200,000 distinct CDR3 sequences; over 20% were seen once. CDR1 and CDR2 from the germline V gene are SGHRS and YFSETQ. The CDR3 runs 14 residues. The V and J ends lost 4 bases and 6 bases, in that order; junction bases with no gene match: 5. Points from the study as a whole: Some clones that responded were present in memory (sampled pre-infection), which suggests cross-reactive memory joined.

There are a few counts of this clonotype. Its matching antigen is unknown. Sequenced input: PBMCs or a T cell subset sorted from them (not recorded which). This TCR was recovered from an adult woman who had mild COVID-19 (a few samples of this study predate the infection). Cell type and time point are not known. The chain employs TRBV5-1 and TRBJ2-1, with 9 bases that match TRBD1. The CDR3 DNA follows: TGCGCCAGCAGCACCGGGACAGGGTCCAATGAGCAGTTCTTC. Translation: CASSTGTGSNEQFF.